This passage covers 9 T cell receptor beta chains from one sample sequenced in a study of cytomegalovirus exposure and HLA in healthy donors. TCRdb keeps only in-frame clones here, not all; method: immunoSEQ multiplex PCR. Altogether some 140,000 clones are present, 75% to 90% being singletons, with the ten largest covering 20% to 25%. The sample taken for sequencing was PBMCs. The receptor set was obtained from a young man in good health and CMV-seropositive.

This clone was observed once. The rearrangement uses TRBV11-3 and TRBJ2-7; weak D call: TRBD2 (7 bases). V was cut by 5 bases and J by 3 bases, with 11 bases left in between. This CDR3 is 13 amino acids long. Germline values: CDR1 SGHNT, CDR2 YENEEA. The chain's CDR3 is CASSPGGHYEQYF. In DNA form, the CDR3 reads TGTGCCAGCAGCCCCGGGGGGCACTACGAGCAGTACTTC.

CDR3 amino acids: CASSLAKGGSWNEQFF. The CDR3 DNA follows: TGTGCCAGCAGCTTAGCGAAGGGCGGGAGTTGGAATGAGCAGTTCTTC. The chain is built from TRBV7-3 and TRBJ2-1, with TRBD2 identical over 7 bases. This CDR3 has 16 amino acids. The germline gives CDR1 SGHTA, CDR2 FQGTGA. The J segment lost 7 bases and the V segment lost 2 bases, leaving 11 bases of the junction unmatched.

V usage is TRBV4-3 and J usage is TRBJ2-5, with 7 bases identical to TRBD1. Trimming at V came to 1 base and at J to 4 bases, leaving 3 bases not matched to a gene. The CDR3 is made up of 14 amino acids. CDR1 is LGHNA, CDR2 YSLEER, per germline. The CDR3 nucleotides are TGCGCCAGCAGCCAAGGAGGGGGCTTAGAGACCCAGTACTTC. It specifies CASSQGGGLETQYF.

This rearrangement joins TRBV4-3 to TRBJ2-7, with 10 bases identical to TRBD2. V shed 0 bases, J shed 5 bases, and the junction held 13 bases outside the gene matches. The CDR3 has 18 residues. Germline V lookup: CDR1 LGHNA, CDR2 YSLEER. The CDR3 here is CASSQEWPSGSRADEQYF. The CDR3 nucleotides are TGCGCCAGCAGCCAAGAATGGCCTAGCGGGAGTAGAGCCGACGAGCAGTACTTC.

This rearrangement joins TRBV4-1 to TRBJ1-2, with D uncertain. The CDR3 contains 13 residues. With 0 bases removed from V and 7 bases from J, the gap between germline ends came to 9 bases. CDR1 MGHRA and CDR2 YSYEKL come from the germline V gene. CDR3 region: CASSQEGRVGYTF. CDR3 nucleotide sequence: TGCGCCAGCAGCCAAGAAGGTCGGGTTGGCTACACCTTC.

The chain combines TRBV5-1 with TRBJ2-2; 12 bases map to TRBD2. The CDR3 consists of 16 residues. The ends lost 6 bases at V and 0 bases at J; junction bases unmatched: 3. The germline V gene has CDR1 SGHRS and CDR2 YFSETQ. CDR3 sequence (DNA): TGCGCCAGCACCCCTAGCGGGAGGGCGAACACCGGGGAGCTGTTTTTT. Its translation is CASTPSGRANTGELFF.

The chain uses TRBV11-2 and TRBJ2-7, with TRBD1 matching 8 bases. This CDR3 is built from 15 residues. The germline gives CDR1 SGHAT, CDR2 FQNNGV. Losses at the gene ends were 1 base for V and 2 bases for J; bases not matched to a gene: 4. The CDR3 DNA sequence: TGTGCCAGCAGCTTAGGGACAGGGCCCCCCTACGAGCAGTACTTC. Translating gives CASSLGTGPPYEQYF.

This chain links TRBV6-1 with TRBJ2-1, with TRBD2 matching over 8 bases. The CDR3 is 16 residues long. Germline-derived CDR1 and CDR2 are MNHNS and SASEGT. J lost 8 bases, V lost 3 bases, and 12 bases had no gene match. The CDR3: CASSDPGEAGAYEQFF. CDR3 coding DNA: TGTGCCAGCAGTGACCCGGGGGAAGCGGGAGCCTATGAGCAGTTCTTC.

This clone showed up just once. For the CDR3, the DNA is TGCGCCAGCAGCTTGGAGGGCGGGTTGAGCTCTGGAAACACCATATATTTT. It translates to CASSLEGGLSSGNTIYF. The gene calls are TRBV5-1 and TRBJ1-3; D not certain. Trimming pared 0 bases from V and 0 bases from J, leaving 13 bases between. CDR3 length equals 17 residues. Germline-derived CDR1 and CDR2 are SGHRS and YFSETQ. The variable domain in full, completed from reference TRBV5-1 and TRBJ1-3, reads KAGVTQTPRYLIKTRGQQVTLSCSPISGHRSVSWYQQTPGQGLQFLFEYFSETQRNKGNFPGRFSGRQFSNSRSEMNVSTLELGDSALYLCASSLEGGLSSGNTIYFGEGSWLTVV.